A single sample gave rise to the 5 T cell receptor beta chains below, sequenced in a study of radiotherapy plus CTLA-4 blockade in lung cancer. The data were produced by immunoSEQ multiplex PCR, yet TCRdb's version contains in-frame clones alone and is incomplete. The data contain 65,000 to 85,000 clones, approximately 76% of them seen just once; the ten biggest clones take up roughly 15%. The sample was peripheral blood, taken from a patient treated with radiotherapy plus ipilimumab. The receptors were sampled from a human donor with non-small cell lung cancer whose response to radiotherapy plus ipilimumab could not be evaluated. Some clones in this sample may be carry-over from other donors' samples.

This sequence joins TRBV28 and TRBJ2-1; 12 nucleotides agree with TRBD2. CDR3 length: 15 amino acids. Losses at the gene ends were 5 bases for V and 5 bases for J; bases not matched to a gene: 4. Germline V gene lookup returns CDR1 MDHEN and CDR2 SYDVKM. CDR3 protein: CASSPLAGGNNEQFF. In DNA form, the CDR3 reads TGTGCCAGCAGTCCCCTAGCGGGGGGGAACAATGAGCAGTTCTTC. The complete variable domain, with remaining parts taken from reference TRBV28 and TRBJ2-1, reads DVKVTQSSRYLVKRTGEKVFLECVQDMDHENMFWYRQDPGLGLRLIYFSYDVKMKEKGDIPEGYSVSREKKERFSLILESASTNQTSMYLCASSPLAGGNNEQFFGPGTRLTVL.

The chain recombines TRBV7-2 with TRBJ2-3; TRBD2 matches at 8 bases. V lost 5 bases to trimming and J lost 0 bases; unmatched junction nucleotides: 7. The V gene's germline CDR1 is SGHTA and CDR2 FQGNSA. This CDR3 contains 16 residues. CDR3 coding DNA: TGTGCCAGCAGCCTTAGCGGGGTAACTAGCACAGATACGCAGTATTTT. Its protein product is CASSLSGVTSTDTQYF.

This rearrangement joins TRBV18 to TRBJ1-2; 9 nucleotides match TRBD1. Germline lookup yields CDR1 KGHSH and CDR2 LQKENI. V lost 3 bases and J lost 8; bases outside the gene matches: 7. The CDR3 sequence is 14 residues long. The CDR3 DNA sequence: TGTGCCAGCTCACCTGAAGGACAGGGGTCGGGCTACACCTTC. Translating it yields CASSPEGQGSGYTF.

The table lists this clone with a few counts. The chain has TRBV13 and TRBJ1-1; D is undetermined. The CDR3 spans 13 residues. The V and J ends lost 3 bases and 4 bases respectively, with 9 bases between them. CDR1 is PRHDT and CDR2 is FYEKMQ in the germline V gene (reference sequence). CDR3 nucleotides: TGTGCCAGCAGCTTCACGGGTGCCACTGAAGCTTTCTTT. Translating gives CASSFTGATEAFF.

V is TRBV2 and J is TRBJ2-5; 7 bases map to TRBD1. V lost 8 bases to trimming and J lost 9 bases; unmatched junction nucleotides: 6. CDR1 is SNHLY and CDR2 is FYNNEI in the germline V gene. The CDR3 is 11 residues long. The CDR3 nucleotides read TGTGCCAGCGGGACAGAGGGGGCCCAGTACTTC. Translation: CASGTEGAQYF.